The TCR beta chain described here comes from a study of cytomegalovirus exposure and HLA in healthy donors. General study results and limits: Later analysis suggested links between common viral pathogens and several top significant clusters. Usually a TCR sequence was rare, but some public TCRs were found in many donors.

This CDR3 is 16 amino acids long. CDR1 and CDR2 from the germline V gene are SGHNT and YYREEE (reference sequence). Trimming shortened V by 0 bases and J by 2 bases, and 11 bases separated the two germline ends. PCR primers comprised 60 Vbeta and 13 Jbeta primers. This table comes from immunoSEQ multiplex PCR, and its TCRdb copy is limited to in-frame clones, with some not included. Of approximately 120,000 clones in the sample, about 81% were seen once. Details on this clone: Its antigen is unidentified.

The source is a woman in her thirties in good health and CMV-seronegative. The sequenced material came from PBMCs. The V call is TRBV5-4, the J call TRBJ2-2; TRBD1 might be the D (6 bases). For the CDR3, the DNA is TGTGCCAGCAGCTTGGCCAGGGGATCTAACACCGGGGAGCTGTTTTTT. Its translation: CASSLARGSNTGELFF.